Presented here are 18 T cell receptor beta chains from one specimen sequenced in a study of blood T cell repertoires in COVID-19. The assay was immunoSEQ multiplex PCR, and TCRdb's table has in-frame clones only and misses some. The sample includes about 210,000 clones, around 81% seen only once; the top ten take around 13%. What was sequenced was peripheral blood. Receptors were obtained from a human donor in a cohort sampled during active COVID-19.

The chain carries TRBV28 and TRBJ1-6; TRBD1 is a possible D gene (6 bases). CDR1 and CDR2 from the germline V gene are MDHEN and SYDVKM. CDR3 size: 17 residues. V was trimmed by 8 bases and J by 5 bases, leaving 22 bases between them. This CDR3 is CASATGQLLTHNSPLHF. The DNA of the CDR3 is TGTGCCAGCGCCACCGGACAGCTCCTCACCCATAATTCACCCCTCCACTTT.

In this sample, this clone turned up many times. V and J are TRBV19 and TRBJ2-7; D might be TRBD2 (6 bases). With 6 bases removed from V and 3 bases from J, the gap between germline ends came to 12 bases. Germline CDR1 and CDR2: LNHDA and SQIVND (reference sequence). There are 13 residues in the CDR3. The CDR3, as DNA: TGTGCCAGTAGCCGGGACTTCTACTACGAGCAGTACTTC. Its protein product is CASSRDFYYEQYF.

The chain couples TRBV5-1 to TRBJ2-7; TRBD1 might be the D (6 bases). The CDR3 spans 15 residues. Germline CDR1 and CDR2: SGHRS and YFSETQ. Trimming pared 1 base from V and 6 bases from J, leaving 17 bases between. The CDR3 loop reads CASSLRLQGNSEQYF. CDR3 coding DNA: TGCGCCAGCAGCTTGAGGTTGCAGGGGAATAGCGAGCAGTACTTC.

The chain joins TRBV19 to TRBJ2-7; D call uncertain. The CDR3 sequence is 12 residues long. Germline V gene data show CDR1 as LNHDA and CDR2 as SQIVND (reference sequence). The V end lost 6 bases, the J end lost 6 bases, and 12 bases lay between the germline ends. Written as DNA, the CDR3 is TGTGCCAGTAGCCGCCTTCCCGGCGAGCAGTACTTC. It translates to CASSRLPGEQYF.

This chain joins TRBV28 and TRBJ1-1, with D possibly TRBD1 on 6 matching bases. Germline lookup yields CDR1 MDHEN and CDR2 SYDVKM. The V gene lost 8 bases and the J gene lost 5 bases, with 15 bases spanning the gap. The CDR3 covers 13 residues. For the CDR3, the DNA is TGTGCCAGCGAGGGGGTGCGGGGGACTGAAGCTTTCTTT. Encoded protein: CASEGVRGTEAFF.

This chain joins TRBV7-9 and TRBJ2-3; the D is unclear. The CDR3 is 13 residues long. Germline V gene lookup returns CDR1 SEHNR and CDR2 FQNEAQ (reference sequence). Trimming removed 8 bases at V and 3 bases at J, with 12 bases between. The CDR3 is CASLFAGTDTQYF. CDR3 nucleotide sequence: TGTGCCAGCTTATTTGCCGGGACAGATACGCAGTATTTT.

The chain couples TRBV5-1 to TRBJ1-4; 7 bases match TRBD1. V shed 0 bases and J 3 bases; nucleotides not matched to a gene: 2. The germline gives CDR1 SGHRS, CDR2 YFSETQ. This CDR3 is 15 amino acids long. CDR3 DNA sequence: TGCGCCAGCAGCTTGGACGGGACAGCTAATGAAAAACTGTTTTTT. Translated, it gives CASSLDGTANEKLFF.

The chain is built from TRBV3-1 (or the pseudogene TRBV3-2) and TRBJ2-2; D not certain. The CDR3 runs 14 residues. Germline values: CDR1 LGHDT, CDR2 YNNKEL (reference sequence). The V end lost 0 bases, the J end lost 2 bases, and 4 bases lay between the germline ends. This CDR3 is CASSQDSNTGELFF. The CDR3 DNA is TGTGCCAGCAGCCAAGACAGTAACACCGGGGAGCTGTTTTTT.

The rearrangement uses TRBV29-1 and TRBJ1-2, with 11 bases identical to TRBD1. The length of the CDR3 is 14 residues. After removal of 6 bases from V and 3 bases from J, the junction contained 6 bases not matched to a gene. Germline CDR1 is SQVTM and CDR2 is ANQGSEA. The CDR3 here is CSVSRTGGYYGYTF. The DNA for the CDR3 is TGCAGCGTCTCTAGGACAGGGGGCTACTATGGCTACACCTTC.

The CDR3 sequence: CASSISTGWTEAFF. For the CDR3, the DNA is TGTGCCAGTAGTATCAGTACAGGGTGGACTGAAGCTTTCTTT. The chain employs TRBV19 and TRBJ1-1; tentatively, D is TRBD1 (6 bases). The germline CDR1 and CDR2 sequences are LNHDA and SQIVND (reference sequence). The CDR3 spans 14 residues. Trimming cost V 3 bases and J 5 bases, with 13 bases left between them.

The CDR3 DNA reads as TGTGCCAGCTCACCCAGGTTAATTACAGATACGCAGTATTTT. It translates to CASSPRLITDTQYF. The rearrangement uses TRBV18 and TRBJ2-3; D remains unclear. The CDR3 spans 14 residues. Germline-derived CDR1 and CDR2 are KGHSH and LQKENI. Trimming cost V 3 bases and J 3 bases, with 10 bases left between them.

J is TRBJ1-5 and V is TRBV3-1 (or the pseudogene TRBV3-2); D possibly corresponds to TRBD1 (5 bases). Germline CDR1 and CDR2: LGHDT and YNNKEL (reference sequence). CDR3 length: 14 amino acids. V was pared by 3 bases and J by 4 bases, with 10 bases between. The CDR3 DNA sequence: TGTGCCAGCAGCCAGTCCAGGGTTAATCAGCCCCAGCATTTT. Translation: CASSQSRVNQPQHF.

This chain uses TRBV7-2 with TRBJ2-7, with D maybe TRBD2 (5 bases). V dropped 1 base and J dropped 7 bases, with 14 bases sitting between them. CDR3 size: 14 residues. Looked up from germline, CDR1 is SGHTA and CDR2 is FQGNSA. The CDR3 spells CASSLGSAQVEQYF. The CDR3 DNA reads TGTGCCAGCAGCTTAGGTAGCGCCCAGGTGGAGCAGTACTTC.

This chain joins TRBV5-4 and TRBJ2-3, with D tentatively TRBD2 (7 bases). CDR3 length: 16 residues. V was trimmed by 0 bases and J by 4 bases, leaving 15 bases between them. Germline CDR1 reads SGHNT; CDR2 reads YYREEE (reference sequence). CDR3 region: CASSLEFEGGADTQYF. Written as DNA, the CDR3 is TGTGCCAGCAGCTTGGAATTTGAGGGGGGGGCAGATACGCAGTATTTT.

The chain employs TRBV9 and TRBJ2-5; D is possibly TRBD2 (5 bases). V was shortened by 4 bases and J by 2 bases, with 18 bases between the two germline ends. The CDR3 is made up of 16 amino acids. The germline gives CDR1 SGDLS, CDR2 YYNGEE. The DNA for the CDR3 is TGTGCCAGCAGCCCCTCAGAGGGCGGATTTCAAGAGACCCAGTACTTC. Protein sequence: CASSPSEGGFQETQYF.

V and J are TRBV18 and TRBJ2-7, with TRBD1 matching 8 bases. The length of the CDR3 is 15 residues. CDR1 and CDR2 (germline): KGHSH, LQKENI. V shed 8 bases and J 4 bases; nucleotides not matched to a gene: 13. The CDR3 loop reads CASRYQQGDFYEQYF. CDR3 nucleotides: TGTGCCAGCCGCTACCAACAGGGGGATTTTTACGAGCAGTACTTC.

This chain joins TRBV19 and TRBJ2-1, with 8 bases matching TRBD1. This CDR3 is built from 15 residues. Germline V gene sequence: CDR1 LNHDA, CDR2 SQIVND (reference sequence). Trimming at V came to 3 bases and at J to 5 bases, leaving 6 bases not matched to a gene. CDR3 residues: CASSIPRGPHNEQFF. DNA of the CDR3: TGTGCCAGTAGTATTCCCAGGGGGCCCCACAATGAGCAGTTCTTC.

For the CDR3, the DNA is TGTGCCAGTAGTACCCCGGGGGGCAATCAGCCCCAGCATTTT. This translates into CASSTPGGNQPQHF. The V gene is TRBV19, the J gene TRBJ1-5; possible D gene TRBD1, 5 bases. The germline V and J ends were trimmed by 4 bases and 2 bases, with 9 bases remaining between them. Germline V gene lookup returns CDR1 LNHDA and CDR2 SQIVND (reference sequence). The CDR3 is made up of 14 amino acids.